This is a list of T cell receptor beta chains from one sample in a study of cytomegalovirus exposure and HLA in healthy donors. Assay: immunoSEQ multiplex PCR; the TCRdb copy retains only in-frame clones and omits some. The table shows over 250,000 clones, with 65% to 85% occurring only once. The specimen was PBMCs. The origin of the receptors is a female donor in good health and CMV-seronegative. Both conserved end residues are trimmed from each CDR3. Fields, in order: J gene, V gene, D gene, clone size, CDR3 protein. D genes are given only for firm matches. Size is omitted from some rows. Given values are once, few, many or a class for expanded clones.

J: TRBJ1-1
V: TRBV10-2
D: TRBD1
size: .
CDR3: ASSETDRGGTEAF

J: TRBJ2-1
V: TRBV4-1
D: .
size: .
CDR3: ASSQGLSDNEQF

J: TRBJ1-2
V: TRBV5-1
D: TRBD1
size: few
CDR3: ASSLGTTGAYGYT

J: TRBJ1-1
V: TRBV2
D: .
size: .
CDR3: ASSRRDTEAF

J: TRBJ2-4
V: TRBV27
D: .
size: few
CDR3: ASSQTSAPGAAKNIQY

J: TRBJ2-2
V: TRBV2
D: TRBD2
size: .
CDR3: ASSSRLAENTGELF

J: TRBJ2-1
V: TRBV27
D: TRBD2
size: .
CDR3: ASNQGLAAYNEQF

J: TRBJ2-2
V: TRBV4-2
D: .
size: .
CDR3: ASSPREAGTGELF

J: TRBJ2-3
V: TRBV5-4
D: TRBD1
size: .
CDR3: ASSLRTGTGTDTQY

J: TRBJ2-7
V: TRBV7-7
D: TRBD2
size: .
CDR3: ASSLAPSGRAEQY

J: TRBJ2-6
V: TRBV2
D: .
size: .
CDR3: ASSDVAYSSGANVLT

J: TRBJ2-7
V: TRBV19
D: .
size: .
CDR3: ASSMWGAYEQY

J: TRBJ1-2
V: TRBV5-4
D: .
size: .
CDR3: ASSLGAGVNGYT

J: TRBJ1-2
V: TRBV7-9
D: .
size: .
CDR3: SSSLETAFYGYT

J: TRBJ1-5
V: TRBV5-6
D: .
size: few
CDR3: ASSLAGPRDQPQH

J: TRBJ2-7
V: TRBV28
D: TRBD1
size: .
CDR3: ASSSRGHQYEQY

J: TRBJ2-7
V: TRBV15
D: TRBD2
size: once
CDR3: ATSQNSGSYEQY

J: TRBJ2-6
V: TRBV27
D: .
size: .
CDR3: ASSLSSGSGANVLT

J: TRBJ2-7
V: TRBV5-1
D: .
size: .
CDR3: ASSFIASSYEQY

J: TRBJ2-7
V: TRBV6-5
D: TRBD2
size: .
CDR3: ASSYSTGTSSYEQY

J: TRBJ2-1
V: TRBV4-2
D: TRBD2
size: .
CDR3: ASSAGAGVGPNEQF

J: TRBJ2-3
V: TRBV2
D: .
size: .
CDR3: ASRGALAPDTQY

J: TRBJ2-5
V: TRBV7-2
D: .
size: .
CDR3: ASSFDLGGVAETQY

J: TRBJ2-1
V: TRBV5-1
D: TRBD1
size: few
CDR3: ASSLGQGAGYNEQF

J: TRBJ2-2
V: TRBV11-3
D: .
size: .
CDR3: ASSRSGTTGELF

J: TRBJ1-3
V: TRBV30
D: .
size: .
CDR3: AWSGTGISGNTIY

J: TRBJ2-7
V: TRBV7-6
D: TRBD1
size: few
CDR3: ASASGTGPTYEQY

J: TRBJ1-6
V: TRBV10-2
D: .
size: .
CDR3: ASTGYVGSPLH

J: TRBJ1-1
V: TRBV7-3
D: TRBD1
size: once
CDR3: ASSLDRGTEAF

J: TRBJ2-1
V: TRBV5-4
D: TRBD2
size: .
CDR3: ASSPPGLADNEQF

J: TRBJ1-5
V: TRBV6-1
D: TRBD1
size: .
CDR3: ATAMGQNQPQH

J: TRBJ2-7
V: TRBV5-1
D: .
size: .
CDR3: ASSPIRLGSYEQY

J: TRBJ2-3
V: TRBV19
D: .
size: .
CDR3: ASSITGSSGLPDTQY

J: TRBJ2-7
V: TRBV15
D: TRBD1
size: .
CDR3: ATSRAGTGGSYEQY

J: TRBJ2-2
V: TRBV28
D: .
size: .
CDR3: ASSLRSGANTGELF

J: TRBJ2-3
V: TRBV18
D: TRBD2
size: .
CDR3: ASSRGTSGRADTQY

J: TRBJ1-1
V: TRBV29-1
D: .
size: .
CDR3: SVGRLTMNTEAF

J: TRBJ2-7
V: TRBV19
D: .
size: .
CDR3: ASSSHYSRMEGVTYEQY

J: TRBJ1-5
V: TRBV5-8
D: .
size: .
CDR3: ASSWQSSNQPQH

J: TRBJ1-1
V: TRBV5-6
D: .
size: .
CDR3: ASSYGNTEAF

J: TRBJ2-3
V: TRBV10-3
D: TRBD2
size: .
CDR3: AISGTRSTDTQY

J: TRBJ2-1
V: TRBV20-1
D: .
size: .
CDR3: SGSGTNEQF

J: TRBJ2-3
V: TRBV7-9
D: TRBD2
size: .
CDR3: ASSLASGHWT

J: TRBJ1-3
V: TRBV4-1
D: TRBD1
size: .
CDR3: ASKGTGTGNTIY

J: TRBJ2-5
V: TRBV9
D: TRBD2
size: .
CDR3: ASSVAWRGIQETQY

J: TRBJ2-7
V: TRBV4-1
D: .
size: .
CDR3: ASSQDGEIYEQY

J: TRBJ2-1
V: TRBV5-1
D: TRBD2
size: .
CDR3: ASSLRTSGYNEQF

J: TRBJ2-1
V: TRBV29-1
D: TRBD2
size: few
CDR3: SVEGMVAGGFYNEQF

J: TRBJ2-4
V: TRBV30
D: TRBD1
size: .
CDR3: AGTGLAKNIQY

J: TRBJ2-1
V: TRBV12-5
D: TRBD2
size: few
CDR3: ASGLTSGSNEQF